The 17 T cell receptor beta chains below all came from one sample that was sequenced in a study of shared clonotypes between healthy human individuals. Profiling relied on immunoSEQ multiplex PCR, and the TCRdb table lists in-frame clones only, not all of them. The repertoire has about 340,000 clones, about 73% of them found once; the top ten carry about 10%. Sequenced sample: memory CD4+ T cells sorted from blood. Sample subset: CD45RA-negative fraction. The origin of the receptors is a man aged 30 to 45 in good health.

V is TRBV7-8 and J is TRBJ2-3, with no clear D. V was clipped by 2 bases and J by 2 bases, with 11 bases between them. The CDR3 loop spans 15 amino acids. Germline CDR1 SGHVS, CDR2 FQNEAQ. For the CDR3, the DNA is TGTGCCAGCAGCTTAACAAGAATGCACACAGATACGCAGTATTTT. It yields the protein CASSLTRMHTDTQYF.

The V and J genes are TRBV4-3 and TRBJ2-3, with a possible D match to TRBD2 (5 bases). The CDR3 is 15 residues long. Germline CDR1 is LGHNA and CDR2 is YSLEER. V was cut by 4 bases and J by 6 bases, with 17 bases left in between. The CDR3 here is CASSPRTLTTDTQYF. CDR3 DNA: TGCGCCAGCAGCCCGCGCACCCTGACTACCGATACGCAGTATTTT.

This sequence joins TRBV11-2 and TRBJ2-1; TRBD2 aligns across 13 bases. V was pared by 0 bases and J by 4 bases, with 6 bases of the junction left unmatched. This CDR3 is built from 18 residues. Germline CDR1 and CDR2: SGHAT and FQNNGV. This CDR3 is CASSLDRVTSGRYNEQFF. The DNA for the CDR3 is TGTGCCAGCAGCTTAGATCGTGTGACTAGCGGGAGGTACAATGAGCAGTTCTTC.

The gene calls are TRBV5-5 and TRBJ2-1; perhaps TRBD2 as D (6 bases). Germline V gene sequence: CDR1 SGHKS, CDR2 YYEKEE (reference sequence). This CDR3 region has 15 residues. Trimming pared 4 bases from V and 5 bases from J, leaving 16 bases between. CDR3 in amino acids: CASSPLLALHNEQFF. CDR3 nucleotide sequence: TGTGCCAGCAGCCCACTTCTAGCGCTTCACAATGAGCAGTTCTTC.

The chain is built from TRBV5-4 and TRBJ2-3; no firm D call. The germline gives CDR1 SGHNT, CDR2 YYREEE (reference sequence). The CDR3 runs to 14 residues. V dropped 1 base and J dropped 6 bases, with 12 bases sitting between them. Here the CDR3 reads CASSLSSGKDTQYF. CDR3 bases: TGTGCCAGCAGCTTGTCGTCAGGAAAGGATACGCAGTATTTT.

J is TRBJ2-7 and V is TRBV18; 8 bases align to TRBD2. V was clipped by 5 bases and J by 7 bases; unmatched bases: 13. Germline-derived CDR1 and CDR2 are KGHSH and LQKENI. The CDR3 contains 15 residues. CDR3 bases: TGTGCCAGCTCATCGACTAGCGCGCGACGAGGGGAGCAGTACTTC. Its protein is CASSSTSARRGEQYF.

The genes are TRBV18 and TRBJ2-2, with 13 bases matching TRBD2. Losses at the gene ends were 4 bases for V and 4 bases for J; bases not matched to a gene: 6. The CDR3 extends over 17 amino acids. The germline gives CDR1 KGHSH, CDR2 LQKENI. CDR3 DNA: TGTGCCAGCTCACGAATAGGACTAGCGGGAGCCACCGGGGAGCTGTTTTTT. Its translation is CASSRIGLAGATGELFF. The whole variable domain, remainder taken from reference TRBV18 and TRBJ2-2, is NAGVMQNPRHLVRRRGQEARLRCSPMKGHSHVYWYRQLPEEGLKFMVYLQKENIIDESGMPKERFSAEFPKEGPSILRIQQVVRGDSAAYFCASSRIGLAGATGELFFGEGSRLTVL.

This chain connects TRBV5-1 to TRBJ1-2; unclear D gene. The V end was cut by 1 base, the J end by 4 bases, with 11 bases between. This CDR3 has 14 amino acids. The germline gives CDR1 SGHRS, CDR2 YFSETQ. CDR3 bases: TGCGCCAGCAGCTTGAGATCCGACCCCTATGGCTACACCTTC. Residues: CASSLRSDPYGYTF.

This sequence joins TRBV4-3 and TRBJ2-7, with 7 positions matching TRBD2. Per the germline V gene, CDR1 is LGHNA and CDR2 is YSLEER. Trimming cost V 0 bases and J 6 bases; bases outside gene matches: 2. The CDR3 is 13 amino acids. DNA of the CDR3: TGCGCCAGCAGCCAAGATGCGGGAGTCGAGCAGTACTTC. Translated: CASSQDAGVEQYF.

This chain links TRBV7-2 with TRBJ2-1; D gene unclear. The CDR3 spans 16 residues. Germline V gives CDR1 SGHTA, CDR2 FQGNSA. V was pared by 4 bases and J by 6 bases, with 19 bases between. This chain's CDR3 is CASSSRTGPSSNEQFF. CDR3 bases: TGTGCCAGCAGCTCCCGAACGGGCCCTTCAAGCAATGAGCAGTTCTTC.

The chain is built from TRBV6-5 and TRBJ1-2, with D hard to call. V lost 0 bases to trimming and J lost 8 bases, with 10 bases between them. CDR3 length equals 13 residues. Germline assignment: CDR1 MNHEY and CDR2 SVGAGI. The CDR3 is CASSYSSAGGYTF. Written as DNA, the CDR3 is TGTGCCAGCAGTTACTCGTCGGCGGGCGGCTACACCTTC.

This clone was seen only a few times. The CDR3 is CASSQDNYGYTF. CDR3 coding DNA: TGTGCCAGCAGTCAGGATAACTATGGCTACACCTTC. The chain joins TRBV2 to TRBJ1-2; D not resolved. Per the germline V gene, CDR1 is SNHLY and CDR2 is FYNNEI. This CDR3 is 12 amino acids long. The V end was cut by 5 bases, the J end by 1 base, with 5 bases between.

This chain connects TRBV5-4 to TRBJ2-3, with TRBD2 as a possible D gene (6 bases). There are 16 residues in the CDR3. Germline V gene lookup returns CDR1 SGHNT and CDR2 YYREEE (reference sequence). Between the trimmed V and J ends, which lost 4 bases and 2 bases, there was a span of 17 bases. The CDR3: CASSHGGPRYTDTQYF. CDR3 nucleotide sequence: TGTGCCAGCAGCCATGGAGGGCCGAGGTACACAGATACGCAGTATTTT.

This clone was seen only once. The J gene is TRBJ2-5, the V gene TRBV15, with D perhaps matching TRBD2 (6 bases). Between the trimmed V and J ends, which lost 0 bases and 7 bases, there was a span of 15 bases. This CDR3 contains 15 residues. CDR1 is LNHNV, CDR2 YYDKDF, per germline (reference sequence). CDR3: CATSRDPRETSTQYF. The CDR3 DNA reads TGTGCCACCAGCAGAGATCCCCGGGAGACCTCGACCCAGTACTTC.

The CDR3 sequence: CASSPGATGQPQHF. The DNA for the CDR3 is TGTGCCAGCTCACCAGGGGCTACCGGTCAGCCCCAGCATTTT. The V call is TRBV18, the J call TRBJ1-5; D may be TRBD1 (5 bases). V lost 2 bases to trimming and J lost 6 bases, with 11 bases between them. The CDR3 covers 14 residues. The germline gives CDR1 KGHSH, CDR2 LQKENI.

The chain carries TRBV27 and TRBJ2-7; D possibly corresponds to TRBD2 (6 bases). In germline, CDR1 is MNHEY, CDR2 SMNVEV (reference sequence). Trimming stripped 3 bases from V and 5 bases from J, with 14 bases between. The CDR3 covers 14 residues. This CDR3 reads CASSFTAGSDEQYF. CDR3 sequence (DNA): TGTGCCAGCAGTTTTACCGCGGGGTCGGACGAGCAGTACTTC.

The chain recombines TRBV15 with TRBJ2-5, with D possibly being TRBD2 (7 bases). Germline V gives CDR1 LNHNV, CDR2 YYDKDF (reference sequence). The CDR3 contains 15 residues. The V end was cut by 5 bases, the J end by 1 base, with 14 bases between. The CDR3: CATSLGGGGQETQYF. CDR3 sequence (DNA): TGTGCCACCAGCCTCGGAGGGGGGGGCCAAGAGACCCAGTACTTC.